Shown below are 9 T cell receptor beta chains from a single sample sequenced in a study of response to subunit inactivated influenza vaccine. TCRdb reprocessed the RT-PCR reads with MiXCR, giving one entry per CDR3 protein. The data show about 520,000 distinct CDR3 sequences, less than 30% seen once. Sequencing used CD4+ T cells sorted from PBMCs, obtained 5 days after vaccination. The receptor set was obtained from a man aged 45-65 years who received an inactivated influenza vaccine.

The sample holds many counts of this clonotype. The CDR3 nucleotides are TGTGCCAGCAGCCAGGGACAGGGTGGCAATGAGCAGTTCTTC. It translates to CASSQGQGGNEQFF. The chain links TRBV4-2 to TRBJ2-1; 9 bases agree with TRBD1. V lost 3 bases, J lost 6 bases, and 3 bases stayed unmatched. The germline gives CDR1 LGHNA, CDR2 YNFKEQ. The CDR3 extends over 14 amino acids.

This sequence joins TRBV7-9 and TRBJ2-1, with a tentative D call TRBD1 (5 bases). V shed 1 base and J shed 14 bases, with 18 bases lying between them. Per germline, CDR1 SEHNR and CDR2 FQNEAQ (reference sequence). CDR3 length: 14 residues. CDR3 nucleotide sequence: TGTGCCAGCAGCTTAGTTTCTGGGGCAGGGTTTAAGTTCTTC. Translating it yields CASSLVSGAGFKFF.

This chain uses TRBV5-1 with TRBJ2-2; 7 bases map to TRBD1. The V gene end was trimmed by 7 bases and the J gene end by 0 bases; junction bases not matched to a gene: 6. The CDR3 runs to 15 residues. Germline CDR1 is SGHRS and CDR2 is YFSETQ. The CDR3, as DNA: TGCGCCAGCGGACAGGAGAGAGCGAACACCGGGGAGCTGTTTTTT. Translated: CASGQERANTGELFF.

V is TRBV7-2 and J is TRBJ1-1, with D unresolved. The V end lost 5 bases, the J end lost 4 bases, and 11 bases lay between the germline ends. Per germline, CDR1 SGHTA and CDR2 FQGNSA. This CDR3 spans 13 amino acids. DNA for the CDR3: TGTGCCAGCAGCCCAGGACCGAGCACTGAAGCTTTCTTT. Translation: CASSPGPSTEAFF. The full variable domain, with the rest looked up from reference TRBV7-2 and TRBJ1-1, is GAGVSQSPSNKVTEKGKDVELRCDPISGHTALYWYRQSLGQGLEFLIYFQGNSAPDKSGLPSDRFSAERTGGSVSTLTIQRTQQEDSAVYLCASSPGPSTEAFFGQGTRLTVV.

This clonotype was observed a few times. This chain links TRBV27 with TRBJ2-1; tentatively, D is TRBD2 (5 bases). The CDR3 consists of 15 residues. Germline CDR1 is MNHEY and CDR2 is SMNVEV (reference sequence). Trimming pared 3 bases from V and 3 bases from J, leaving 12 bases between. CDR3 in amino acids: CASSLIATYYNEQFF. The CDR3 DNA reads TGTGCCAGCAGTTTGATAGCGACTTACTACAATGAGCAGTTCTTC.

The CDR3 DNA is TGCGCCAGCAGCCAACAGCTTGGGACAGGGTTGTACGAGCAGTACTTC. Translated: CASSQQLGTGLYEQYF. The rearrangement uses TRBV4-1 and TRBJ2-7; 9 positions match TRBD1. The V and J ends lost 2 bases and 4 bases, in that order; junction bases with no gene match: 9. Germline values: CDR1 MGHRA, CDR2 YSYEKL. The CDR3 runs 16 residues.

V usage is TRBV20-1 and J usage is TRBJ1-4; D is undetermined. Germline values: CDR1 DFQATT, CDR2 SNEGSKA (reference sequence). V was cut by 6 bases and J by 7 bases, with 18 bases left in between. This CDR3 spans 14 amino acids. The chain's CDR3 is CSASPDLWGEKLFF. As DNA, the CDR3 is TGCAGTGCCAGCCCCGACTTGTGGGGTGAAAAACTGTTTTTT.

The V gene is TRBV11-1, the J gene TRBJ2-1; D is possibly TRBD2 (6 bases). V was pared by 4 bases and J by 9 bases, with 16 bases between. CDR3 length equals 14 residues. The germline V gene has CDR1 SGHAT and CDR2 FQDESV (reference sequence). CDR3 DNA sequence: TGTGCCAGCAGCTGGGCGGGGCTAGGAACTGAGCAGTTCTTC. Translating it yields CASSWAGLGTEQFF.

The table lists this clonotype with a few counts. J is TRBJ2-3 and V is TRBV15; D is ambiguous. V was trimmed by 4 bases and J by 6 bases, leaving 8 bases between them. The length of the CDR3 is 12 residues. Germline V gene sequence: CDR1 LNHNV, CDR2 YYDKDF (reference sequence). CDR3 residues: CATSKIRDTQYF. The CDR3 region has the DNA TGTGCCACCAGCAAGATCAGGGATACGCAGTATTTT. The full variable domain, completed using reference TRBV15 and TRBJ2-3, is DAMVIQNPRYQVTQFGKPVTLSCSQTLNHNVMYWYQQKSSQAPKLLFHYYDKDFNNEADTPDNFQSRRPNTSFCFLDIRSPGLGDTAMYLCATSKIRDTQYFGPGTRLTVL.